These T cell receptor beta chains were read from a single sample in a study of blood T cell repertoires in COVID-19. Generated by immunoSEQ multiplex PCR, the TCRdb table keeps only in-frame clones and is missing some. The repertoire holds around 240,000 clones, with more than 65% as singletons. Sequencing was done on a sample of peripheral blood. The receptors come from a woman in her forties who had recovered from COVID-19. Both conserved end residues are part of each CDR3. The D gene is left open where the match is weak.

>-|TRBV4-3|TRBJ1-6
TGCGCCAGCAGCCAAGATCTAAACAATTCACCCCTCCACTTT
CASSQDLNNSPLHF
>TRBD1|TRBV11-2|TRBJ2-1
TGTGCCAGCAGCTTAGATCTGACAGGGGTCTATGAGCAGTTCTTC
CASSLDLTGVYEQFF
>TRBD1|TRBV27|TRBJ2-7
TGTGCCAGCAGTTTAAACAGGGGTTACGAGCAGTACTTC
CASSLNRGYEQYF
>-|TRBV4-1|TRBJ2-1
TGCGCCAGCACTATAGCGGAGAGCTCCTACAATGAGCAGTTCTTC
CASTIAESSYNEQFF
>TRBD1|TRBV6-6|TRBJ2-7
TGTGCCAGCAGCTCGGGACAGGACCTCGAGCAGTACTTC
CASSSGQDLEQYF
>TRBD1|TRBV6-5|TRBJ1-5
TGTGCCAGCAGCCTTCGACAGGGAGGCCAGCCCCAGCATTTT
CASSLRQGGQPQHF
>-|TRBV7-7|TRBJ2-6
TGTGCTAGCAGCTCAACGGCTGGGGCCAACGTCCTGACTTTC
CASSSTAGANVLTF
>TRBD1|TRBV18|TRBJ1-1
TGTGCCAGCTCATCAAATCCCCGGACAGGGGTTGGGAACACTGAAGCTTTCTTT
CASSSNPRTGVGNTEAFF
>-|TRBV6-2/TRBV6-3|TRBJ2-3
TGTGCCAGCAGTGATACTAGTCGGGGCACAGATACGCAGTATTTT
CASSDTSRGTDTQYF
>TRBD1|TRBV6-5|TRBJ2-7
TGTGCCAGCAGCCGGACAGGCCTGGTGATCTACGAGCAGTACTTC
CASSRTGLVIYEQYF
>-|TRBV10-1|TRBJ2-5
TGCGCCAGCAGTGACCCGACAGACCAGAGGGAGACCCAGTACTTC
CASSDPTDQRETQYF
>-|TRBV20-1|TRBJ1-5
TGCGCCGGAGGTCAGCCCCAGCATTTT
CAGGQPQHF
>-|TRBV28|TRBJ1-1
TGTGCCAGCAGTTTGGCAGAACTGAACACTGAAGCTTTCTTT
CASSLAELNTEAFF
>-|TRBV5-4|TRBJ1-1
TGTGCCAGCAGCCCCTTAGGAGGGCCGGGCACTGAAGCTTTCTTT
CASSPLGGPGTEAFF
>TRBD2|TRBV6-5|TRBJ2-3
TGTGCCAGCAGTCCCGGGACTAGCGGGGGGTCGCAGTATTTT
CASSPGTSGGSQYF
>TRBD2|TRBV19|TRBJ2-7
TGTGCCAGTAGTGCCCTGGGGGGGTACGACGAGCAGTACTTC
CASSALGGYDEQYF
>-|TRBV6-2/TRBV6-3|TRBJ1-2
TGTGCCAGCAGTTACCCCCCACGGGCTAACTATGGCTACACCTTC
CASSYPPRANYGYTF
>-|TRBV5-5|TRBJ2-3
TGTGCCAGCAGCTTGGCTGGACTAAGCACAGATACGCAGTATTTT
CASSLAGLSTDTQYF
>TRBD1|TRBV6-2/TRBV6-3|TRBJ2-3
TGTGCCAGCAGTAAATCTGACAGGGATCATTCAGCAGATACGCAGTATTTT
CASSKSDRDHSADTQYF
>-|TRBV3-1/TRBV3-2|TRBJ1-2
TGTGCCAGCAGCCAAGGAAAGGGGAAGAACTATGGCTACACCTTC
CASSQGKGKNYGYTF